This TCR beta chain stems from a study of beta chain features in type 1 diabetes. For the study at large: There was similarity between patients and healthy donors in age, gender and cell yields. There were about 110,000,000 sorted cells examined across all samples.

The CDR3 totals 16 residues. Trimming took off 4 bases at V and 8 bases at J, with 21 bases between the two ends. Germline CDR1 and CDR2: SGHTA and FQGNSA. Sorting with CD45RO/CCR7/CD25/CD127/CD95/CD27 yielded naive, central memory, regulatory and stem-like memory CD4+ cells. Study results and limitations: In all four CD4+ subsets, TCRB CDR3 length was significantly, moderately reduced in type 1 diabetes.

The entirety of the isolated RNA underwent reverse transcription, so expressed TCRB transcripts were sequenced. Generated by immunoSEQ multiplex PCR, the TCRdb table keeps only in-frame clones and is missing some. This sample carries around 340,000 clones, around 9% of them seen once, and the ten largest clones take roughly 0.99%. This clone turned up a few times. No antigen is known for it. The receptor was isolated from a man under 40 with type 1 diabetes. The sample was central memory CD4+ T cells from blood. V and J are TRBV7-2 and TRBJ2-1; D might be TRBD1 (6 bases). The CDR3 is CASSYLGSGVRDEQFF. CDR3 bases: TGTGCCAGCAGCTACCTAGGCTCAGGGGTTCGAGATGAGCAGTTCTTC.